These 9 T cell receptor beta chains were all obtained from the same sample, sequenced in a study of blood T cell repertoires in COVID-19. Measured with immunoSEQ multiplex PCR; TCRdb has only the in-frame clones, and not every one. The repertoire consists of 200,000 to 300,000 clones, with around 87% occurring once and the leading ten covering 2.3%. Input material: peripheral blood. Receptor source: a woman in her forties or fifties with acute or convalescent COVID-19.

This sequence joins TRBV28 and TRBJ2-1; tentative D call: TRBD2 (6 bases). Between the trimmed V and J ends, which lost 7 bases and 9 bases, there was a span of 16 bases. Per germline, CDR1 MDHEN and CDR2 SYDVKM. This CDR3 is built from 13 residues. The CDR3 sequence is CASTASAVPEQFF. The CDR3 nucleotides are TGTGCCAGCACGGCTAGCGCAGTCCCTGAGCAGTTCTTC.

The gene calls are TRBV18 and TRBJ1-3, with 7 bases matching TRBD1. CDR1 and CDR2 (germline): KGHSH, LQKENI. This CDR3 has 15 residues. Trimming cost V 5 bases and J 3 bases; bases outside gene matches: 7. CDR3 sequence (DNA): TGTGCCAGCTCATCCACAGGGGATAGTGGAAACACCATATATTTT. This sequence encodes CASSSTGDSGNTIYF.

V is TRBV25-1 and J is TRBJ2-3; TRBD1 is a possible D gene (5 bases). This CDR3 contains 13 residues. V shed 6 bases and J shed 0 bases, with 7 bases lying between them. Per germline, CDR1 MGHDK and CDR2 SYGVNS. CDR3 sequence reads: CASRGASTDTQYF. The CDR3 DNA reads as TGTGCCAGCAGAGGGGCGAGCACAGATACGCAGTATTTT.

The chain is built from TRBV24-1 and TRBJ1-1; D is uncertain. Germline V gene sequence: CDR1 KGHDR, CDR2 SFDVKD. CDR3 length: 18 amino acids. V lost 0 bases, J lost 0 bases, and 16 bases lay in between. The CDR3 coding sequence is TGTGCCACCAGTGATTTGTTGCCCGATTCTCACATGAACACTGAAGCTTTCTTT. Its protein is CATSDLLPDSHMNTEAFF.

This clone was recorded once. The chain recombines TRBV28 with TRBJ2-7; a weak D match, TRBD2 (6 bases). This CDR3 is built from 14 residues. The germline CDR1 and CDR2 sequences are MDHEN and SYDVKM. V was cut by 5 bases and J by 2 bases, with 13 bases left in between. CDR3 DNA: TGTGCCAGCAGTGACCGGGACTCTGCCTACGAGCAGTACTTC. Translated, it gives CASSDRDSAYEQYF.

The chain is built from TRBV5-1 and TRBJ1-1; 9 positions agree with TRBD1. Germline V gene sequence: CDR1 SGHRS, CDR2 YFSETQ. The CDR3 has 17 residues. J lost 1 base, V lost 3 bases, and 10 bases had no gene match. The CDR3 sequence: CASSSSPTGGGNTEAFF. CDR3 nucleotide sequence: TGCGCCAGCAGCTCCAGCCCCACAGGGGGCGGGAACACTGAAGCTTTCTTT.

This chain uses TRBV24-1 with TRBJ2-1; TRBD2 aligns across 13 bases. The germline gives CDR1 KGHDR, CDR2 SFDVKD. Trimming took 7 bases from V and 7 from J; bases not matched to a gene: 3. The CDR3 is 14 residues long. The CDR3 sequence: CATRGLAGVNEQFF. CDR3 sequence (DNA): TGTGCCACCAGAGGACTAGCGGGAGTGAATGAGCAGTTCTTC.

The V gene is TRBV7-3, the J gene TRBJ2-5; 9 bases are a match to TRBD1. Trimming took 5 bases from V and 7 from J; bases not matched to a gene: 5. The CDR3 contains 13 residues. Germline V gene data show CDR1 as SGHTA and CDR2 as FQGTGA. CDR3 protein: CASSVGQGGTQYF. In DNA form, the CDR3 reads TGTGCCAGCAGCGTGGGACAGGGAGGGACCCAGTACTTC.

The V call is TRBV10-1, the J call TRBJ1-2, with 7 bases fitting TRBD1. V trimming: 0 bases; J trimming: 0 bases; junction bases outside the gene matches: 10. The CDR3 covers 18 residues. Per the germline V gene, CDR1 is WNHNN and CDR2 is SYGVQD (reference sequence). CDR3 nucleotides: TGCGCCAGCAGTGAGTCCACTAGGACAGGAGCAGCTAACTATGGCTACACCTTC. Residues: CASSESTRTGAANYGYTF.